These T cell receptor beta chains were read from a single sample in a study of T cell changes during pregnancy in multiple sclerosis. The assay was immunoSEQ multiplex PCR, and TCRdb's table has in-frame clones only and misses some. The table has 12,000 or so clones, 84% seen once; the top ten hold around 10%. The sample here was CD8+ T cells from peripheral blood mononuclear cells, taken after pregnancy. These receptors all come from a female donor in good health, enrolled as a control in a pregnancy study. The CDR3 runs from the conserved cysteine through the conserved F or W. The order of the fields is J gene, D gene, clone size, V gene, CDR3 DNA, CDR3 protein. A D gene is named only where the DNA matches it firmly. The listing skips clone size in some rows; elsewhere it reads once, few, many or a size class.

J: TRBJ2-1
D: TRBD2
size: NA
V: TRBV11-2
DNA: TGTGCCAGCAGCTTAGATCGGGGGGAGAGGGAGCAGTTCTTC
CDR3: CASSLDRGEREQFF

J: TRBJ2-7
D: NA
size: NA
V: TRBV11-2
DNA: TGTGCCAGCAGCTTGAACAGGGACGAGCAGTACTTC
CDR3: CASSLNRDEQYF

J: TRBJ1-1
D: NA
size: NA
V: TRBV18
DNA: TGTGCCAGCTCACTGGCATTGGGGTACAGGGAAGACAACACTGAAGCTTTCTTT
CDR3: CASSLALGYREDNTEAFF

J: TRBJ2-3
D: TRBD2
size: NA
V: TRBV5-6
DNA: TGTGCCAGCAGCTTTCTAGCGGGGGACACAGATACGCAGTATTTT
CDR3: CASSFLAGDTDTQYF

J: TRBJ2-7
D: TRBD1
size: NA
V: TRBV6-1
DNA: TGTGCCAGCCTATTGACAGGGACCTCCTACGAGCAGTACTTC
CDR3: CASLLTGTSYEQYF

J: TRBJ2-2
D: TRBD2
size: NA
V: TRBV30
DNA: TGTGCCTGGTCGGGGGGTAACACCGGGGAGCTGTTTTTT
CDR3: CAWSGGNTGELFF

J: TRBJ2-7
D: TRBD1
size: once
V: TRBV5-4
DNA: TGTGCCAGCAGCAACTGGGACAGATCCCCCTACGAGCAGTACTTC
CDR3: CASSNWDRSPYEQYF

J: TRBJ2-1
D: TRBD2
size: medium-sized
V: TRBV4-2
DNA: TGTGCCAGCACGGAGGGGACTAGCACCTCCAATGAGCAGTTCTTC
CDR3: CASTEGTSTSNEQFF

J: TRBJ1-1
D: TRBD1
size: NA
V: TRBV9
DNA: TGTGCCAGCAGCCCGCAGACAGGGCCAAGTGGCACTGAAGCTTTCTTT
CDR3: CASSPQTGPSGTEAFF

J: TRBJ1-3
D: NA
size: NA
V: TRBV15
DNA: TGTGCCACCAGCAGAGGTGTCTTCTCTGGAAACACCATATATTTT
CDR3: CATSRGVFSGNTIYF

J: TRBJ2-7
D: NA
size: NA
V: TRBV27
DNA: TGTGCCAGCAGTTTCCGGAGCTCCTACGAGCAGTACTTC
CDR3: CASSFRSSYEQYF

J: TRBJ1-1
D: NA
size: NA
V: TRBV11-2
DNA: TGTGCCAGCAGCCAACGGCGTTTGGGAGGGACTGAAGCTTTCTTT
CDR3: CASSQRRLGGTEAFF

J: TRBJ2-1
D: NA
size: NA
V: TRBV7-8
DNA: TGTGCCAGCAGCTTAAAAGCGAGCTCCTACAATGAGCAGTTCTTC
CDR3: CASSLKASSYNEQFF

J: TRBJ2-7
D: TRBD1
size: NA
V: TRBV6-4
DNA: TGTGCCAGCAGTGTCGGGACAGGAGGTTCCTACGAGCAGTACTTC
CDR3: CASSVGTGGSYEQYF

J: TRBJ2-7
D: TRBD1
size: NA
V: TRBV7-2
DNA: TGTGCCAGCAGCCGAGTACAGGGGTGGCAGTACGAGCAGTACTTC
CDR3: CASSRVQGWQYEQYF

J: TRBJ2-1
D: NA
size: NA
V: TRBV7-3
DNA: TGTGCCAGCAGCTTATCTAGCACAGCCCACACTGAGCAGTTCTTC
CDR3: CASSLSSTAHTEQFF

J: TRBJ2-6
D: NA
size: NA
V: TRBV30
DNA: TGTGCCTGGGACAGGCGCGCTATCTCTGGGGCCAACGTCCTGACTTTC
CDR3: CAWDRRAISGANVLTF

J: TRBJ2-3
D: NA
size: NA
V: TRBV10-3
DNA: TGTGCCATCAGGGGCGGGAATCCGGGGCCCTGG
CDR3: CAIRGGNPGPW

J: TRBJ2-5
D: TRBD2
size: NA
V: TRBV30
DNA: TGTGCCTGGAGTATTGCGGGAGTTATAGTGGGGCAAGAGACCCAGTACTTC
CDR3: CAWSIAGVIVGQETQYF

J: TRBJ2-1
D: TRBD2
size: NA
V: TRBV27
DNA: TGTGCCAGCAGTTTAATGGGACTAGCGGGCCTTAATGAGCAGTTCTTC
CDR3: CASSLMGLAGLNEQFF

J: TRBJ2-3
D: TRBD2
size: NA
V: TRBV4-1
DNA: TGCGCCAGCAGCGGGACTAGCGGGCCTGGCACAGATACGCAGTATTTT
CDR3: CASSGTSGPGTDTQYF

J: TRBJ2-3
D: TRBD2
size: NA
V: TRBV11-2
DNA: TGTGCCAGCAGAATCGGGACTACCCGACGTAGCACAGATACGCAGTATTTT
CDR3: CASRIGTTRRSTDTQYF

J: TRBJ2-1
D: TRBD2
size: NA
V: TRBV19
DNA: TGTGCCAGTACCCCTTTTAGCGGGAGCTCCTACAATGAGCAGTTCTTC
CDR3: CASTPFSGSSYNEQFF

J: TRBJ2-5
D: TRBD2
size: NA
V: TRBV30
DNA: TGTGCCTGGAGTGCGGGGGGAGAGGAAGAGACCCAGTACTTC
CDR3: CAWSAGGEEETQYF

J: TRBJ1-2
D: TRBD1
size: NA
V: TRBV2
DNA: TGTGCCAGCAGTGAGACAGGGGGTAACTATGGCTACACCTTC
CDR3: CASSETGGNYGYTF

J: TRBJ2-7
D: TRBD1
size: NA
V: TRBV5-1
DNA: TGCGCCAGCAGCCTGTTGACAGGGACGAGCTACGAGCAGTACTTC
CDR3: CASSLLTGTSYEQYF

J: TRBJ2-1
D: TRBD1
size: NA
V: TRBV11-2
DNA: TGTGCCAGCAGCTTAGGGGGGATGGGGACAGGAGCCTACAATGAGCAGTTCTTC
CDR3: CASSLGGMGTGAYNEQFF

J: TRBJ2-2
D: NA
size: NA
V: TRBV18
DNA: TGTGCCAGCTCACCTAGCACCGGGGAGCTGTTTTTT
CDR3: CASSPSTGELFF

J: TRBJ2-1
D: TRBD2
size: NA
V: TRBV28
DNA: TGTGCCAGCAGTCCTACTAGCGGGAGAATTGTGAGTGAGCAGTTCTTC
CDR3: CASSPTSGRIVSEQFF

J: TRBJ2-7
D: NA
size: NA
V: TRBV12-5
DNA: TGTGCTAGTGGGAGAGGGCCAACCCGCCCGGCTAGTGAGCAGTACTTC
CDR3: CASGRGPTRPASEQYF

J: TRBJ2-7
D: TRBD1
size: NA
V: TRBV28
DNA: TGTGCCAGCAGTGCCCGCCCCGGGACAGGGTCCCGCGAGCAGTACTTC
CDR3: CASSARPGTGSREQYF

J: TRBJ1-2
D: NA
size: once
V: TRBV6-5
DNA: TGTGCCAGCAGTACCCCAGGGCGTGGTGGCTACACCTTC
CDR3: CASSTPGRGGYTF

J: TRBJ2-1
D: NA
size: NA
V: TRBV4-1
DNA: TGCGCCAGCAGCCAAGGAAGGTCTAGGGGGGGATCCTACAATGAGCAGTTCTTC
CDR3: CASSQGRSRGGSYNEQFF

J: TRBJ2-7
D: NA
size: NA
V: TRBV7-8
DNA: TGTGCCAGCAGCTTAAGTCTGGGCGGGCGCTCCTACGAGCAGTACTTC
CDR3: CASSLSLGGRSYEQYF

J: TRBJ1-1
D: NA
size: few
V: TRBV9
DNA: TGTGCCAGCAGCGTAGGAGGGCAGCCGAACACTGAAGCTTTCTTT
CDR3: CASSVGGQPNTEAFF

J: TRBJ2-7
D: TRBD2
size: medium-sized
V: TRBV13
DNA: TGTGCCAGCAGCTCCCTGGGCGGGAGGGCTGACGAGCAGTACTTC
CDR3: CASSSLGGRADEQYF

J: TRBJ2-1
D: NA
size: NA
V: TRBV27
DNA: TGTGCCAGCAGTTTCGACACTTACAATGAGCAGTTCTTC
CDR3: CASSFDTYNEQFF

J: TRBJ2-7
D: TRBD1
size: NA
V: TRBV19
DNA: TGTGCCAGTAGCAACACTCCCGGGACAGGGACGTACTTC
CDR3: CASSNTPGTGTYF

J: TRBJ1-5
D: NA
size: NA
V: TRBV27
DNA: TGTGCCAGCAGTTTATCAGAGGCCCAGCCCCAGCATTTT
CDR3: CASSLSEAQPQHF

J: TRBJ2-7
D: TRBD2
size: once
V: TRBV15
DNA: TGTGCCACCAGCTTGGGACTAGCGGGGGCCTACGAGCAGTACTTC
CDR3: CATSLGLAGAYEQYF

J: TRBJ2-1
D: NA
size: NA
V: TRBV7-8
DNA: TGTGCCAGCAGCTTAGGGGGGGTGGGGCTAGTTTACAATGAGCAGTTCTTC
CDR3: CASSLGGVGLVYNEQFF

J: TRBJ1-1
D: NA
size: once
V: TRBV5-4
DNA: TGTGCCAGCAGAATTTACTTGAACACTGAAGCTTTCTTT
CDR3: CASRIYLNTEAFF

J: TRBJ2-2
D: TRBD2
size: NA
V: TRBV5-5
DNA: TGTGCCGCCCAGCGGGAGGGGATTAGCGGGGAGCTGTTTTTT
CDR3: CAAQREGISGELFF

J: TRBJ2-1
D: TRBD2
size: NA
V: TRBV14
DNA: TGTGCCAGCAGCCAGACTAGCGGGAGTCATGAGCAGTTCTTC
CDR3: CASSQTSGSHEQFF

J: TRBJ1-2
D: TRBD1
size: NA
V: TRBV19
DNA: TGTGCCAGTAGGCTTAGACAGGGCCTCTATGGCTACACCTTC
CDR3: CASRLRQGLYGYTF

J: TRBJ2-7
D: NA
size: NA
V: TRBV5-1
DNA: TGCGCCAGCAGCTTGGATTGGAGCTCCTACGAGCAGTACTTC
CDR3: CASSLDWSSYEQYF

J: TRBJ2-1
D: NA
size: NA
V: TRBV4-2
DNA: TGTGCCAGCACGGAGGGGGCTAGCGCCTCCAATGAGCAGTTCTTC
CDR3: CASTEGASASNEQFF

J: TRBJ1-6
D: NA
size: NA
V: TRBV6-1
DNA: TGTGCCAGCAGTGAAGCCGGGGGGCCGAATTCACCCCTCCACTTT
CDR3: CASSEAGGPNSPLHF

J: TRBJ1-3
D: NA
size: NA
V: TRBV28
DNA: TGTGCCAGCAGTTTATGGATATCGGGGATCTCTGGAAACACCATATATTTT
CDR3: CASSLWISGISGNTIYF

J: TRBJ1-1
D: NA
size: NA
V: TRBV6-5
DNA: TGTGCCAGCAGTTACTCCCCGACGGAGGCTTTCTTT
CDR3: CASSYSPTEAFF

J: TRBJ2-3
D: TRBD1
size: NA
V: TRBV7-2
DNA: TGTGCCAGCAGCTCAGCCCCGGGACAGATGCAAGGGAAGATACTCACAGATACGCAGTATTTT
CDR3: CASSSAPGQMQGKILTDTQYF

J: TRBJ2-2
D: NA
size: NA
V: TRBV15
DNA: TGTGCCACCAATCTAGGGAGCACCGGGGAGCTGTTTTTT
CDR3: CATNLGSTGELFF

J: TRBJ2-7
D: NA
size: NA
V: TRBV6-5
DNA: TGTGCCAGCAGTTCCCTTTCAGGGGGGATTTACTACGAGCAGTACTTC
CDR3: CASSSLSGGIYYEQYF

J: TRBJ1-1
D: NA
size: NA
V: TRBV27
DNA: TGTGCCAGCAGTTTGCAGGGAGGAGGGAACACTGAAGCTTTCTTT
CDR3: CASSLQGGGNTEAFF

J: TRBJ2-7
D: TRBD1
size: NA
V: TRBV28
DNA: TGTGCCAGCAGTTCCACAGGGGGCCTCTACGAGCAGTACTTC
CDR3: CASSSTGGLYEQYF

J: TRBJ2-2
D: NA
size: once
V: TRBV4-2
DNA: TGTGCCAGCAGCCAGACCGTGGGGGCGACCGGGGAGCTGTTTTTT
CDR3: CASSQTVGATGELFF

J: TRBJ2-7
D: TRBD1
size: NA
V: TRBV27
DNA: TGTGCCAGCAGTTTGGTACGACAGGGGGTCTACGAGCAGTACTTC
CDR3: CASSLVRQGVYEQYF